This T cell receptor beta chain comes out of a study of shared clonotypes between healthy human individuals. The overall study: Ranging from 18 to 49 in age, donors were a couple of women and a few men.

Clones were sequenced by immunoSEQ multiplex PCR, and TCRdb holds only the in-frame ones, with some missing. The profile shows 600,000 or so clones, around 95% of them singletons. For this clone: Antigen unknown.

Germline V gene sequence: CDR1 MNHEY, CDR2 SMNVEV (reference sequence). CDR3 length equals 15 residues. Trimming took off 2 bases at V and 8 bases at J, with 15 bases between the two ends. Only CD45RO-negative cells positively selected for CCR7 counted as naive CD8 cells, so terminally differentiated effector memory CD45RA+ cells were excluded. General study results and limits: Between a few donors, naive CD4 clonotypes were shared at a level of approximately 5%. When compared with the clonotypes that were shared by all four sorted-subset donors, the non-shared clonotypes turned out to have lower generation probabilities. Across subsets, estimated richness was generally greater for naive than for memory populations.

The chain joins TRBV27 to TRBJ1-4; D gene uncertain. This receptor was taken from a woman younger than 45 in good health. Sequencing was carried out using naive CD8+ T cells sorted from blood. The CDR3 DNA reads as TGTGCCAGCAGTTTAAATCAGAGTTTGAAGGAAAAACTGTTTTTT. It codes for CASSLNQSLKEKLFF. The full variable domain, in which reference TRBV27 and TRBJ1-4 provide the parts outside the CDR3, is EAQVTQNPRYLITVTGKKLTVTCSQNMNHEYMSWYRQDPGLGLRQIYYSMNVEVTDKGDVPEGYKVSRKEKRNFPLILESPSPNQTSLYFCASSLNQSLKEKLFFGSGTQLSVL.